Included here is one T cell receptor beta chain sequence, with context. This clone was seen just once. Its antigen is not yet known. Base qualities were left out, and no much larger clone turns up one base away. V was cut back by 7 bases and J by 0 bases, leaving a gap of 16 bases between them. From the cysteine up to the phenylalanine, the CDR3 has a length of 16 residues. The only DNA kept is the CDR3, 48 bases in frame from the first base. Via the germline V gene (reference sequence), CDR1 is LNHDA and CDR2 SQIVND. At diagnosis, peripheral blood, uninvolved tumor-adjacent lung and tumor were collected and were preserved as a mix of fresh-frozen and FFPE material. For TCR repertoire profiling, the blood samples were analyzed as peripheral blood mononuclear cells. TCR beta CDR3 regions were sequenced from DNA using the immunoSEQ Assay. Per the original workflow: To compute T cell density, TCR beta template counts were normalized to usable DNA, which was estimated by amplifying housekeeping genes. Richness was estimated with the preseqR package, extrapolating to 400,000 templates for PBMC samples and 120,000 templates for tissue samples. Clonality was calculated as one minus Pielou's evenness. Tissue-enriched TCRs were identified by differential abundance testing using productive amino-acid clonotypes, minimum total count 5 and alpha 0.1. The Jaccard Index and the Morisita Overlap Index were used to measure how much the repertoires overlapped between compartments. GLIPH clustered TCR beta CDR3s with public tetramer-defined viral CDR3s; viral motifs required at least three viral sequences plus V-gene enrichment. Held by TCRdb, this immuneACCESS table contains in-frame sequences only and omits some clones. Under half of the omission traces to an unresolved V gene where checked; the cause of the rest is unknown. That table gives V, J and clone size, and the DNA gave D and trimming. The sample table contains around 15,000 clones; only one count was recorded for around 83% of them. Of the sample, 23% is held by the ten largest clones.

The sample originates from a study of T cells in localized non-small cell lung cancer (dated by TCRdb to the early 2020s). Background on the whole study: The study analyzed T cell repertoires of about 230 early-stage NSCLC patients, comparing tumors and uninvolved tumor-adjacent lungs. A mean age of around 66 years was recorded for the NSCLC patients, of whom roughly 130 were male and about a hundred were female. All 250 or so NSCLC patients in the cohort were treatment-naive and had localized lung tumors that were resected. Here is what the overall study found, with its caveats: Multi-region tumor sequencing was not performed, so intratumor heterogeneity could not be excluded. Of the top 100 tumor clones, a median of approximately 60 were detected in paired uninvolved adjacent lung; roughly 29 were also among that lung's top 100. Because of the exploratory design, TCR variables were selected using unadjusted p-values without false-discovery rate correction. Uninvolved tumor-adjacent lung showed the highest T cell clonality, higher than tumor, which suggests more focused antigenic responses in the adjacent lung. Higher T cell density in blood was associated with longer overall survival, whereas higher clonality in adjacent lung was associated with shorter survival.

The chain was built from TRBV19 and TRBJ2-1; the D gene could be either TRBD1 or TRBD2, each agreeing at 5 bases. The TCR originated in a male donor older than 55 with stage I lung adenocarcinoma. The source was peripheral blood, collected before any cancer treatment. The sequenced DNA: TGTGCCAGTACCCCCCCCCGGGGCCACTCCTACAATGAGCAGTTCTTC. It encodes CASTPPRGHSYNEQFF.